This TCR beta chain stems from a study of T-cell memory formation after mild COVID-19. TCRdb re-derived calls from the 5' RACE reads in MiXCR, one entry per CDR3 protein. The table has about 410,000 distinct CDR3 sequences, roughly 17% seen once. This clonotype was counted many times. The CDR3 is made up of 16 amino acids. V was pared by 3 bases and J by 2 bases, with 6 bases of the junction left unmatched. From germline, CDR1 is ENHRY and CDR2 SYGVKD. The TCR was taken from a man aged 18 to 35 who had mild COVID-19 (a few samples of this study predate the infection). Cell type and time point are not known. The rearrangement links TRBV10-3 to TRBJ2-1; 8 bases align to TRBD2. The sequenced sample consisted of PBMCs or a T cell subset sorted from them (not recorded which). CDR3 region: CAISELAGMTYNEQFF. CDR3 in DNA: TGTGCCATCAGTGAATTAGCGGGGATGACCTACAATGAGCAGTTCTTC.